This T cell receptor beta chain was identified in a study of CD4+ T cells in melanoma. Findings and limits, study-wide: Diverse differentiation states were reported for melanoma neoantigen-specific CD4+ T cells. CD8+ T cell, macrophage and B cell function reportedly correlated with neoantigen-specific CD4+ T cells.

CDR3 length equals 14 residues. V lost 0 bases to trimming and J lost 12 bases; unmatched junction nucleotides: 10. Germline V CDR1 and CDR2: LNHNV, YYDKDF (reference sequence). In regard to this clone: Its specificity is unknown.

TCRdb keeps only in-frame clones here, not all; method: immunoSEQ multiplex PCR. Counted here are 15,000 to 20,000 clones, 83% occurring once; the ten biggest clones make up approximately 5%. V and J are TRBV15 and TRBJ1-2; 7 bases align to TRBD1. The receptor's source is a human donor with melanoma. The sequencing input was cells from a culture (not recorded whether cultured in vitro). The CDR3 coding sequence is TGTGCCACCAGCAGAGACGTAAGGGGGCGCGGCCACACCTTC. This codes for CATSRDVRGRGHTF.